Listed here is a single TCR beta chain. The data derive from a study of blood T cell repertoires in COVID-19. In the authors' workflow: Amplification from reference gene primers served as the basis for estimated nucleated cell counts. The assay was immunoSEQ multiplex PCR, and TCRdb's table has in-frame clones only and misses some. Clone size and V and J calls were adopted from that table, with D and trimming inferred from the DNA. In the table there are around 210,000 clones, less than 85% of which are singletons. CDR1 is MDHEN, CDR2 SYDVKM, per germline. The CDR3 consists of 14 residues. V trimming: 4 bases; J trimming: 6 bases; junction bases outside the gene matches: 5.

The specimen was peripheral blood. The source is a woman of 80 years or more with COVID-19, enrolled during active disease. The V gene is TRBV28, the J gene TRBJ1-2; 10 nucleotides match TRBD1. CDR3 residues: CASSYGTGDHGYTF. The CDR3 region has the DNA TGTGCCAGCAGTTACGGGACAGGGGATCATGGCTACACCTTC.